This TCR beta chain was profiled in a study of blood T cell repertoires in COVID-19. Patients of the Seattle cohort, enrolled during active infection, were followed longitudinally. Germline V CDR1 and CDR2: SGHKS, YYEKEE (reference sequence). V gave up 3 bases and J gave up 1 base; unmatched junction bases: 6. This CDR3 is 15 amino acids long. Authors' data handling: Using reference gene primer amplification, nucleated cell counts were estimated. TCRdb keeps only in-frame clones here, not all; method: immunoSEQ multiplex PCR. V and J calls and clone size are given by that table; D and trimming were obtained from the DNA. This sample carries over 150,000 clones, approximately 90% of them seen once, and the ten largest clones take approximately 5%.

The TCR was taken from a man aged 18 to 29 with COVID-19, enrolled during active disease. The V and J genes are TRBV5-5 and TRBJ2-7, with 8 bases fitting TRBD1. Sequences were obtained from peripheral blood. CDR3 region: CASSYRDRRSYEQYF. For the CDR3, the DNA is TGTGCCAGCAGCTACCGGGACAGGCGTTCCTACGAGCAGTACTTC.